The present TCR beta chain was sequenced within a study of T-cell memory formation after mild COVID-19. This clonotype was seen only a few times. Germline V gene data show CDR1 as KGHDR and CDR2 as SFDVKD. With 3 bases removed from V and 6 bases from J, the gap between germline ends came to 17 bases. The CDR3 spans 16 residues. TCRdb analysed the 5' RACE reads with MiXCR anew, one entry per CDR3 protein. The sample holds tens of thousands of distinct CDR3 sequences, more than 11% seen once. What was sequenced was PBMCs or a T cell subset sorted from them (not recorded which). This TCR derives from an adult woman who had mild COVID-19 (a few samples of this study predate the infection). Cell type and time point are not known. The rearrangement joins TRBV24-1 to TRBJ2-1; D might be TRBD2 (6 bases). CDR3 sequence reads: CATSDGSGSWSNEQFF. DNA of the CDR3: TGTGCCACCAGTGATGGCTCCGGGAGCTGGAGCAATGAGCAGTTCTTC.